These T cell receptor beta chains were read from a single sample in a study of cytotoxic CD8 clonotypes in ibrutinib-treated CLL. TCRdb's table, derived via immunoSEQ multiplex PCR, lists solely in-frame clones and lacks some. The sample has approximately 120,000 clones, approximately 81% seen once. Here the sequenced sample was PBMCs, taken after 24 months of ibrutinib treatment. The receptors come from a human donor with chronic lymphocytic leukemia. CDR3s include the opening cysteine and the closing phenylalanine or tryptophan. The D gene is left open where the match is weak. The size of a clone is reported for some rows only, either as once, few or many, or as a class for expanded clones.

D gene	V gene	clone size	J gene	CDR3 protein	CDR3 DNA
TRBD2	TRBV29-1	once	TRBJ2-7	CSVHPGRGNYEQYF	TGCAGCGTCCACCCGGGGCGGGGGAACTACGAGCAGTACTTC
NA	TRBV19	once	TRBJ1-2	CASRNPGQSNYGYTF	TGTGCCAGTAGGAATCCGGGACAATCAAACTATGGCTACACCTTC
NA	TRBV14	NA	TRBJ2-2	CASSQLADTGELFF	TGTGCCAGCAGCCAACTAGCTGACACCGGGGAGCTGTTTTTT
TRBD1	TRBV27	once	TRBJ2-7	CASSLSHGTGTYEQYF	TGTGCCAGCAGTTTATCGCATGGGACAGGCACCTACGAGCAGTACTTC
NA	TRBV11-2	NA	TRBJ1-2	CASSLVGEPGENYGYTF	TGTGCCAGCAGCTTAGTCGGAGAACCGGGGGAAAACTATGGCTACACCTTC
NA	TRBV4-1	NA	TRBJ1-2	CASSPITGSHGYTF	TGCGCCAGCAGCCCTATTACAGGGAGCCATGGCTACACCTTC
NA	TRBV30	once	TRBJ1-2	CAWSVLGWRGYTF	TGTGCCTGGAGTGTACTCGGGTGGCGTGGCTACACCTTC
NA	TRBV7-2	NA	TRBJ2-6	CASSLELGGANVLTF	TGTGCCAGCAGCTTAGAACTGGGTGGGGCCAACGTCCTGACTTTC
NA	TRBV2	NA	TRBJ1-5	CASSEAGISNQPQHF	TGTGCCAGCAGTGAGGCAGGGATTAGCAATCAGCCCCAGCATTTT
NA	TRBV4-1	NA	TRBJ1-2	CASSQGGRPNYGYTF	TGCGCCAGCAGCCAAGGAGGGCGGCCCAACTATGGCTACACCTTC
NA	TRBV7-3	NA	TRBJ1-1	CASSLTGDGNTEAFF	TGTGCCAGCAGCTTAACGGGGGACGGGAACACTGAAGCTTTCTTT
NA	TRBV30	NA	TRBJ1-4	CAWRVQYLEKLFF	TGTGCCTGGAGGGTACAGTACCTGGAAAAACTGTTTTTT
NA	TRBV6-1	NA	TRBJ2-7	CASIQDTTYYEQYF	TGTGCCAGCATACAGGACACTACGTACTACGAGCAGTACTTC
NA	TRBV10-3	NA	TRBJ1-6	CAISEQGGGNSPLHF	TGTGCCATCAGTGAGCAAGGGGGGGGGAATTCACCCCTCCACTTT
TRBD1	TRBV2	NA	TRBJ1-1	CASGGQGAGTEAFF	TGTGCCAGCGGGGGACAGGGGGCCGGGACTGAAGCTTTCTTT
NA	TRBV7-2	NA	TRBJ1-1	CASSPSLMNTEAFF	TGTGCCAGCAGCCCCAGTCTTATGAACACTGAAGCTTTCTTT
NA	TRBV6-1	NA	TRBJ1-3	CASSEGVGAISGNTIYF	TGTGCCAGCAGTGAAGGGGTGGGGGCCATCTCTGGAAACACCATATATTTT
TRBD1	TRBV9	NA	TRBJ2-2	CAGSVVQGAAFGGELFF	TGTGCCGGCAGCGTAGTTCAGGGGGCCGCATTTGGCGGGGAGCTGTTTTTT
TRBD1	TRBV6-5	NA	TRBJ1-2	CASRGTGESGYGYTF	TGTGCCAGCAGGGGGACAGGGGAGTCAGGCTATGGCTACACCTTC
TRBD1	TRBV5-6	NA	TRBJ1-4	CASINRGLDEKLFF	TGTGCCAGCATAAACAGGGGGCTAGATGAAAAACTGTTTTTT
NA	TRBV7-8	NA	TRBJ1-3	CASSQPTVGNTIYF	TGTGCCAGCAGCCAACCGACGGTCGGAAACACCATATATTTT
TRBD1	TRBV5-1	NA	TRBJ1-1	CASSLEQGFNTEAFF	TGCGCCAGCAGCTTGGAACAGGGGTTCAACACTGAAGCTTTCTTT
TRBD1	TRBV7-8	NA	TRBJ1-5	CASSLIGTADPNQPQHF	TGTGCCAGCAGCCTGATAGGGACAGCCGATCCCAATCAGCCCCAGCATTTT